This record looks at one T cell receptor (beta chain) sequence and its context. Its target is not known. Sample time point: baseline pretreatment blood. The treatment denotes: 15 Gy SBRT to primary tumor, nephrectomy 4 weeks later. Radiation-treated patients gave blood at baseline, week 2 and week 4. Clear cell pathology was present in this patient's renal cell carcinoma. The CDR3 is 18 residues long. Germline CDR1 reads SEHNR; CDR2 reads FQNEAQ (reference sequence). The J segment lost 0 bases and the V segment lost 5 bases, leaving 14 bases of the junction unmatched. Using immunoSEQ multiplex PCR, the repertoire was profiled, and TCRdb retains in-frame clones only, with some absent. Here the sample spans roughly 120,000 clones, around 83% being singletons. The data stem from a study of radiation and T cells in renal cell carcinoma. Study-level results: Top tumor clonotypes rose in blood 2 weeks post-radiation, then contracted.

V gene TRBV7-9 combines with J gene TRBJ1-1; 8 bases fit TRBD1. This TCR came from a woman aged 55-75 years with renal cell carcinoma. This material consisted of blood, taken from a patient whose treatment included radiotherapy and nephrectomy. The CDR3 is CASSARTGGPELNTEAFF. CDR3 bases: TGTGCCAGCAGCGCACGTACAGGGGGACCCGAGTTGAACACTGAAGCTTTCTTT.